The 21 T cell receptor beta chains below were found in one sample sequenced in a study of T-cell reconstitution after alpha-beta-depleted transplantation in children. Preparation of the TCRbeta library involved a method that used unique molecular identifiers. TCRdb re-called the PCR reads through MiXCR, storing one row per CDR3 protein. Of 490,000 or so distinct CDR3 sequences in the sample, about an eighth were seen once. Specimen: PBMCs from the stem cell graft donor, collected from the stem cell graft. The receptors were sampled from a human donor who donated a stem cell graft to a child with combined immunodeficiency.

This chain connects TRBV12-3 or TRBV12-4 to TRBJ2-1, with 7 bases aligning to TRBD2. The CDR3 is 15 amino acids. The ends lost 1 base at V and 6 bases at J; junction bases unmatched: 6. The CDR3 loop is CASSLGGSRGNEQFF. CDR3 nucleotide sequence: TGTGCCAGCAGTTTAGGCGGGAGTAGGGGCAATGAGCAGTTCTTC.

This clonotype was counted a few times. This chain's CDR3 is CASRWDSSGELFF. CDR3 in DNA: TGTGCCAGCAGATGGGACAGTAGCGGGGAGCTGTTTTTT. The chain joins TRBV7-3 to TRBJ2-2, with 7 bases lining up with TRBD1. V gave up 6 bases and J gave up 7 bases; unmatched junction bases: 5. Germline CDR1 is SGHTA and CDR2 is FQGTGA. This CDR3 contains 13 residues.

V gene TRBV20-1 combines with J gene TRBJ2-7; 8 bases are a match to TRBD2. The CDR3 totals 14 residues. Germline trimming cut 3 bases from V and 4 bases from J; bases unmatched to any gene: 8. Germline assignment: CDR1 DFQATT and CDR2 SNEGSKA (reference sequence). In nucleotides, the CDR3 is TGCAGTGCTAGCGGGAGGGATATTGGTTACGAGCAGTACTTC. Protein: CSASGRDIGYEQYF.

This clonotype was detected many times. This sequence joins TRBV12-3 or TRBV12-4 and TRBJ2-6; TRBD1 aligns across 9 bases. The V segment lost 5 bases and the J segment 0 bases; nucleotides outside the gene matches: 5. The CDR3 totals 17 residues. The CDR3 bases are TGTGCCAGCAGTACCGGGACAGGGAGCTCTGGGGCCAACGTCCTGACTTTC. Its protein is CASSTGTGSSGANVLTF.

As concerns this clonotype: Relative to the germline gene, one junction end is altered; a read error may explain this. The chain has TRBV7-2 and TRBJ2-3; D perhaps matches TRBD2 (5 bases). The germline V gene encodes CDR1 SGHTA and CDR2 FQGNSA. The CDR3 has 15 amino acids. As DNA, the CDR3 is TGTGCCAGCAGCTTAGTGACTTCTAGCACAGATACGCAGTGTTTT. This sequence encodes CASSLVTSSTDTQCF.

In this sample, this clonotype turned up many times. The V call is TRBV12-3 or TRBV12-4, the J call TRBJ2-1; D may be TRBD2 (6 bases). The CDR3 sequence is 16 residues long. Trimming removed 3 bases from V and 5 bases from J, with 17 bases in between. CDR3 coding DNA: TGTGCCAGCAGTTTCTATAGGCTAGCGCACAACAATGAGCAGTTCTTC. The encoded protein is CASSFYRLAHNNEQFF.

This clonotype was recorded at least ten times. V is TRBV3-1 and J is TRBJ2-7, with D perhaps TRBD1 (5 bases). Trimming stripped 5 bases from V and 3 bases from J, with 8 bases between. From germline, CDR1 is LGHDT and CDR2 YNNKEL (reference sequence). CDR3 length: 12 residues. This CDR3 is CASSSRDYEQYF. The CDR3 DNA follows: TGTGCCAGCAGCTCCAGGGACTACGAGCAGTACTTC.

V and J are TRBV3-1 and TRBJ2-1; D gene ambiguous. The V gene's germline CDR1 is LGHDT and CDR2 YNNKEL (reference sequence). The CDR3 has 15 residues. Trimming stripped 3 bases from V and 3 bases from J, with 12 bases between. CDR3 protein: CASSHLPSFYNEQFF. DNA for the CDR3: TGTGCCAGCAGCCATTTGCCGTCTTTCTACAATGAGCAGTTCTTC.

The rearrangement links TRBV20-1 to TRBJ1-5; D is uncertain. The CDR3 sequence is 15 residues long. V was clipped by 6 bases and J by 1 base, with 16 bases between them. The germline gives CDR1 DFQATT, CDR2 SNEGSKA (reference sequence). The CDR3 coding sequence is TGCAGTGCACAGAGGGCGGGGAGAAGCAATCAGCCCCAGCATTTT. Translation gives CSAQRAGRSNQPQHF.

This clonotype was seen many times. The CDR3 loop reads CASSRGRRTGNTIYF. DNA for the CDR3: TGTGCCAGCAGTAGGGGCCGCAGGACGGGAAACACCATATATTTT. This chain uses TRBV28 with TRBJ1-3; the D gene is possibly TRBD1 (5 bases). CDR1 is MDHEN, CDR2 SYDVKM, per germline. CDR3 length equals 15 residues. Trimming took off 5 bases at V and 4 bases at J, with 15 bases between the two ends.

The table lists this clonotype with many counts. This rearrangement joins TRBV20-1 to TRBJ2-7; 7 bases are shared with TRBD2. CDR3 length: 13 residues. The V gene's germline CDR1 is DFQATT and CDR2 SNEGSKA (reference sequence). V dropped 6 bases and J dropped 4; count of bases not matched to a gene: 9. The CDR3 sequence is CSALGRREYEQYF. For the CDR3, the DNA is TGCAGTGCCCTTGGCAGGCGGGAGTACGAGCAGTACTTC.

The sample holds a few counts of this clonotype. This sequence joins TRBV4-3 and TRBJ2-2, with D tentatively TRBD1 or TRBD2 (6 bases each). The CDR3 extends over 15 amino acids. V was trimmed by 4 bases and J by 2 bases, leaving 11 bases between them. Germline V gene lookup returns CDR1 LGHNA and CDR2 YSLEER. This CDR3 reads CASSRRGENTGELFF. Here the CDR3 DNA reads TGCGCCAGCAGCCGGAGGGGGGAAAACACCGGGGAGCTGTTTTTT.

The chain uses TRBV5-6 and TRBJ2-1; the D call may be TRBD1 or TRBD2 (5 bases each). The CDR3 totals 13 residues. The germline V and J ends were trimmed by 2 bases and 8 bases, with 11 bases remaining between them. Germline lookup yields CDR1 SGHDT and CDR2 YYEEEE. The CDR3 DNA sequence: TGTGCCAGCAGCTTAGGGGCCGGGGATGAGCAGTTCTTC. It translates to CASSLGAGDEQFF.

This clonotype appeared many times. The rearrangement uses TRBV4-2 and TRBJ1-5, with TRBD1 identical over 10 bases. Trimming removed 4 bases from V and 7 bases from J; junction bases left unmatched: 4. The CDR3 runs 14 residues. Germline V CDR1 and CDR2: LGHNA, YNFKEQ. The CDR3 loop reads CASSPTGGGQPQHF. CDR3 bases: TGTGCCAGCAGCCCGACAGGGGGCGGGCAGCCCCAGCATTTT.

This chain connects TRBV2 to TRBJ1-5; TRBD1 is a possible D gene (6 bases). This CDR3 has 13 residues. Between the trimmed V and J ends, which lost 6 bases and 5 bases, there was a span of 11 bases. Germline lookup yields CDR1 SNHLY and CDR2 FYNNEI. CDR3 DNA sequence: TGTGCCAGCAGACAGGGCGGCGATCAGCCCCAGCATTTT. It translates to CASRQGGDQPQHF.

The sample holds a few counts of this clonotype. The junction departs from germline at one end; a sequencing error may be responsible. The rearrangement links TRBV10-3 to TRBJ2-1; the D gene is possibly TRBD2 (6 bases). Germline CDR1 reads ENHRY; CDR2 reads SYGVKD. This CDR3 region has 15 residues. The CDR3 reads CAISEGGGDGDLSIF. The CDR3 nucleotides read TGTGCCATCAGTGAGGGAGGAGGGGACGGCGACCTATCCATCTTC.

CDR3 DNA: TGTGCCAGCAGGGGACGCGGCAGTCAGCCCCAGCATTTT. This translates into CASRGRGSQPQHF. V gene TRBV28 combines with J gene TRBJ1-5; D might be TRBD1 (5 bases). Germline CDR1 reads MDHEN; CDR2 reads SYDVKM. Trimming stripped 6 bases from V and 6 bases from J, with 12 bases between. This CDR3 spans 13 amino acids.

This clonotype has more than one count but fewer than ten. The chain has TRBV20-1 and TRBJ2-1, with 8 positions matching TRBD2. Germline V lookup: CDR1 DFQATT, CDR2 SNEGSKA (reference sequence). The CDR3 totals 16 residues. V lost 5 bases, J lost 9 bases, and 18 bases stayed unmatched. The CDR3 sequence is CSASRTGGGPIGEQFF. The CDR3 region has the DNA TGCAGTGCTTCCCGGACTGGCGGGGGGCCCATTGGTGAGCAGTTCTTC.

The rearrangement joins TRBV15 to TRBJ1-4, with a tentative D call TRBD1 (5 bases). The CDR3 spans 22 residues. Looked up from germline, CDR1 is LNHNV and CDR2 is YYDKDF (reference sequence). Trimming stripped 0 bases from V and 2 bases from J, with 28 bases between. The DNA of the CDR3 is TGTGCCACCAGCAGAGACTCTTTAACGGGACTGAACCGACACCTCACTAATGAAAAACTGTTTTTT. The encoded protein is CATSRDSLTGLNRHLTNEKLFF.

The CDR3 reads CASSVVPGTSDEQYF. The CDR3 DNA reads TGCGCCAGCAGCGTCGTCCCCGGGACTAGTGACGAGCAGTACTTC. The chain combines TRBV5-1 with TRBJ2-7; TRBD2 matches at 8 bases. Trimming cost V 4 bases and J 5 bases; bases outside gene matches: 11. Germline V gives CDR1 SGHRS, CDR2 YFSETQ. The CDR3 has 15 residues.

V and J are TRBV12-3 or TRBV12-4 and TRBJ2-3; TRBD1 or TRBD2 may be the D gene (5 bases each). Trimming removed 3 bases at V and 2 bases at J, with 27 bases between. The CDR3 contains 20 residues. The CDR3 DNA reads TGTGCCAGCAGTTTTATTAGTCCCGGGGCAGGGACCTTCCCCACAGATACGCAGTATTTT. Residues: CASSFISPGAGTFPTDTQYF.